One sample yielded the 8 T cell receptor beta chains listed below, sequenced in a study of blood T cell repertoires in COVID-19. Assay: immunoSEQ multiplex PCR; the TCRdb copy retains only in-frame clones and omits some. The data hold some 280,000 clones, with approximately 91% observed a single time. Sequenced material: peripheral blood. The receptors shown here come from an older woman with acute or convalescent COVID-19.

Only a few counts were recorded for this clone. The chain recombines TRBV28 with TRBJ1-1, with TRBD1 matching 7 bases. Germline CDR1 and CDR2: MDHEN and SYDVKM. The CDR3 has 15 amino acids. Trimming at V came to 6 bases and at J to 3 bases, leaving 10 bases not matched to a gene. This CDR3 is CASRLIDRDYTEAFF. The CDR3 DNA reads as TGTGCCAGCAGGTTGATCGACAGGGACTACACTGAAGCTTTCTTT. Filled out from reference TRBV28 and TRBJ1-1, the complete variable domain reads DVKVTQSSRYLVKRTGEKVFLECVQDMDHENMFWYRQDPGLGLRLIYFSYDVKMKEKGDIPEGYSVSREKKERFSLILESASTNQTSMYLCASRLIDRDYTEAFFGQGTRLTVV.

This clone appeared once. The rearrangement links TRBV7-8 to TRBJ1-6; D may be TRBD1 (6 bases). The CDR3 length is 16 residues. V dropped 5 bases and J dropped 1 base, with 12 bases sitting between them. The germline V gene encodes CDR1 SGHVS and CDR2 FQNEAQ. CDR3 loop: CASSPKQGSYNSPLHF. In nucleotides, the CDR3 is TGTGCCAGCAGCCCAAAACAGGGTTCCTATAATTCACCCCTCCACTTT.

The J gene is TRBJ2-1, the V gene TRBV4-1; D is perhaps TRBD1 (5 bases). V lost 0 bases, J lost 3 bases, and 9 bases lay in between. This CDR3 is built from 15 residues. Germline CDR1 reads MGHRA; CDR2 reads YSYEKL. This CDR3 is CASSQEGAFYNEQFF. CDR3 DNA: TGCGCCAGCAGCCAAGAAGGGGCATTCTACAATGAGCAGTTCTTC.

The rearrangement links TRBV15 to TRBJ2-1, with 8 bases aligning to TRBD1. The length of the CDR3 is 14 residues. Trimming at V came to 5 bases and at J to 6 bases, leaving 6 bases not matched to a gene. Germline lookup yields CDR1 LNHNV and CDR2 YYDKDF (reference sequence). The CDR3 DNA reads TGTGCCACCAGCTTGGACAGGGCCCCCAATGAGCAGTTCTTC. Protein product: CATSLDRAPNEQFF.

The chain recombines TRBV3-1 (or the pseudogene TRBV3-2) with TRBJ2-1, with 10 nucleotides matching TRBD2. Looked up from germline, CDR1 is LGHDT and CDR2 is YNNKEL (reference sequence). The CDR3 consists of 17 residues. The J segment lost 4 bases and the V segment lost 0 bases, leaving 6 bases of the junction unmatched. CDR3 loop: CASSQEAGGALYNEQFF. DNA for the CDR3: TGTGCCAGCAGCCAAGAAGCGGGAGGGGCCCTTTACAATGAGCAGTTCTTC.

The J gene is TRBJ1-2, the V gene TRBV3-1 (or the pseudogene TRBV3-2); 7 nucleotides match TRBD1. The CDR3 loop spans 13 amino acids. CDR1 LGHDT and CDR2 YNNKEL come from the germline V gene (reference sequence). V shed 4 bases, J shed 8 bases, and the junction held 7 bases outside the gene matches. The CDR3 here is CASSPMQGEGYTF. In nucleotides, the CDR3 is TGTGCCAGCAGCCCGATGCAGGGGGAGGGCTACACCTTC.

The CDR3 bases are TGCGCCAGCAGGGTATGGGACAGGTCGGAGACCCAGTACTTC. It encodes CASRVWDRSETQYF. The J gene is TRBJ2-5, the V gene TRBV5-1; TRBD1 agrees at 8 bases. The CDR3 extends over 14 amino acids. The germline CDR1 and CDR2 sequences are SGHRS and YFSETQ. Trimming cost V 5 bases and J 5 bases; bases outside gene matches: 8.

V and J are TRBV6-6 and TRBJ1-3; no definite D call. V lost 2 bases to trimming and J lost 0 bases, with 5 bases between them. This CDR3 is 14 amino acids long. Germline V CDR1 and CDR2: MNHNY, SVGAGI (reference sequence). The CDR3 bases are TGTGCCAGCAGTTACCTCAGCTCTGGAAACACCATATATTTT. Translated, it gives CASSYLSSGNTIYF.